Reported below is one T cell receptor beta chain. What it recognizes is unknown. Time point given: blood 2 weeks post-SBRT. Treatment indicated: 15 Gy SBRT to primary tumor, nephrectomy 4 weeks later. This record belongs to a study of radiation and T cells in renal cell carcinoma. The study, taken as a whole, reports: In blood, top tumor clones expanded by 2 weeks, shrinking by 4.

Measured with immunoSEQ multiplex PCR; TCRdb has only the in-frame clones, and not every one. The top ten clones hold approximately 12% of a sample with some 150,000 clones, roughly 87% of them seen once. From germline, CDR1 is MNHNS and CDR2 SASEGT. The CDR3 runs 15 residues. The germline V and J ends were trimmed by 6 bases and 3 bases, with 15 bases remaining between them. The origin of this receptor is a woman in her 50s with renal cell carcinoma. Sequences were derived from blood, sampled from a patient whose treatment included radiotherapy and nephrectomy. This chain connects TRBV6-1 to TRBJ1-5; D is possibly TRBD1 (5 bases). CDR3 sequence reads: CASRLDSNNNQPQHF. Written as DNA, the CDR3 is TGTGCCAGCAGACTAGACAGTAACAACAATCAGCCCCAGCATTTT.